Below, one T cell receptor (beta chain) is given with its context. The sample originates from a study of control samples from healthy donors and cancer patients. TCRdb keeps only in-frame clones here, not all; method: immunoSEQ multiplex PCR. The sample records 95,000 to 120,000 clones, just under 85% being singletons. V shed 6 bases and J 6 bases; nucleotides not matched to a gene: 5. CDR3 length: 14 residues. CDR1 WNHNN and CDR2 SYGVQD come from the germline V gene (reference sequence). This receptor was identified in a man aged 18 to 30 in good health. The source material was blood. The chain uses TRBV10-1 and TRBJ1-6; 7 bases align to TRBD1. The CDR3 here is CASREDRANSPLHF. CDR3 nucleotide sequence: TGCGCCAGCAGAGAAGACAGGGCTAATTCACCCCTCCACTTT.